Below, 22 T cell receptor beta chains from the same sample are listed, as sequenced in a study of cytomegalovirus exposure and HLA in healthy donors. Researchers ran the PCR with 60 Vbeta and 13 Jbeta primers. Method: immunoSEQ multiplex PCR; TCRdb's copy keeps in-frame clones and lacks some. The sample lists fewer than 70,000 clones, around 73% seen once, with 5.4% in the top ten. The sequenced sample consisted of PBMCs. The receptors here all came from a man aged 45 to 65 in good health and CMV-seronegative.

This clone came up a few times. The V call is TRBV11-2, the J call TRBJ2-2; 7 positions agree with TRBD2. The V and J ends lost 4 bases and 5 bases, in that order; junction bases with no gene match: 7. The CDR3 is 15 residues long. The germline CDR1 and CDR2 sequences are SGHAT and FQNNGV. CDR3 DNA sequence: TGTGCCAGCAGCTCCCGGGACTACAGGACCGGGGAGCTGTTTTTT. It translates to CASSSRDYRTGELFF.

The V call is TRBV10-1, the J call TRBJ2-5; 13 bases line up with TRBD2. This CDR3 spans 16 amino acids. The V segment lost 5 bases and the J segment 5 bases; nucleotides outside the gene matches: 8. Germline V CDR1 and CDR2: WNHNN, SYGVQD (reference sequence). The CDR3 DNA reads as TGCGCCAGCAGTCCACTCGGGACTAGCGGGACGGAGACCCAGTACTTC. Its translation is CASSPLGTSGTETQYF.

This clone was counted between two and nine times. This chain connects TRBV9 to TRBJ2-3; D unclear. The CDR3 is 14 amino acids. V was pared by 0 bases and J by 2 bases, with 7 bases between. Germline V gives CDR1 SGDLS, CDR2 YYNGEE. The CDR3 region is CASSVGADTDTQYF. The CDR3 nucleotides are TGTGCCAGCAGCGTAGGGGCCGACACAGATACGCAGTATTTT.

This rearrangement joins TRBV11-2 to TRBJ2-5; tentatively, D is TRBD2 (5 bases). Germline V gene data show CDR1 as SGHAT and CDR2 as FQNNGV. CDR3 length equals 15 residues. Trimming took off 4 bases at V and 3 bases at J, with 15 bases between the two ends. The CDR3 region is CASSSAGKKEETQYF. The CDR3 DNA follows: TGTGCCAGCAGCTCCGCCGGGAAGAAAGAAGAGACCCAGTACTTC. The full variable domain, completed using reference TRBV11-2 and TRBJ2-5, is EAGVAQSPRYKIIEKRQSVAFWCNPISGHATLYWYQQILGQGPKLLIQFQNNGVVDDSQLPKDRFSAERLKGVDSTLKIQPAKLEDSAVYLCASSSAGKKEETQYFGPGTRLLVL.

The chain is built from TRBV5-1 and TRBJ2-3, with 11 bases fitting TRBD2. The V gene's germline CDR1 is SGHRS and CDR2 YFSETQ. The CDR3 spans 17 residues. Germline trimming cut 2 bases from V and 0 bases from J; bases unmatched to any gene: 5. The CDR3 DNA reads TGCGCCAGCAGCTTCAGGCTAGCGGGGGGCAGCACAGATACGCAGTATTTT. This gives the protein CASSFRLAGGSTDTQYF.

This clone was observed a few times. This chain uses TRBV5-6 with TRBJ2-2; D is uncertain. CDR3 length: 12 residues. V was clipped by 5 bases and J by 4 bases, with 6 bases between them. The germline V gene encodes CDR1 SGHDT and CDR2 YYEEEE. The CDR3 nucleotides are TGTGCCAGCAGATCCGTCACCGGGGAGCTGTTTTTT. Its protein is CASRSVTGELFF.

This CDR3 reads CASTRGRGTDNEQFF. DNA of the CDR3: TGCGCCAGCACCCGCGGACGGGGGACTGACAATGAGCAGTTCTTC. This chain connects TRBV10-1 to TRBJ2-1; D may be TRBD2 (6 bases). The V end was cut by 7 bases, the J end by 5 bases, with 18 bases between. The CDR3 totals 15 residues. Per germline, CDR1 WNHNN and CDR2 SYGVQD (reference sequence).

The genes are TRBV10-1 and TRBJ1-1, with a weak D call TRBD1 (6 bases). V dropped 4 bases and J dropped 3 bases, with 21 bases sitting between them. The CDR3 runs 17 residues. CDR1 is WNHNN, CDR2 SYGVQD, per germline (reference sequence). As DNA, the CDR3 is TGCGCCAGCAGTGGAGATTCGGACAGTCACGATGACACTGAAGCTTTCTTT. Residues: CASSGDSDSHDDTEAFF.

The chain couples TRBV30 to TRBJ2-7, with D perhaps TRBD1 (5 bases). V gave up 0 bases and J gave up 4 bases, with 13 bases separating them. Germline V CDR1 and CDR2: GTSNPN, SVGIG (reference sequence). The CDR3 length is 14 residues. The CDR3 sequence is CAWSVDTTVYEQYF. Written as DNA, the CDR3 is TGTGCCTGGAGTGTGGACACGACCGTGTACGAGCAGTACTTC.

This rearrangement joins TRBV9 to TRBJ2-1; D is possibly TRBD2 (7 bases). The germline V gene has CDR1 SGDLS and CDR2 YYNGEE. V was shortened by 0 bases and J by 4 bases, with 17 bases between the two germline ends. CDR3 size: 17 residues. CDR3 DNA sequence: TGTGCCAGCAGCGTAGTGGGGGGGACAATGACGTACAATGAGCAGTTCTTC. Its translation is CASSVVGGTMTYNEQFF.

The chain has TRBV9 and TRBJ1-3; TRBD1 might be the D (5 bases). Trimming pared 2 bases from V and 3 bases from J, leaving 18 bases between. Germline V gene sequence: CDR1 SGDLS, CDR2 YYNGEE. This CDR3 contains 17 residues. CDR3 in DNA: TGTGCCAGCAGCGTCACCCCCCTCGGGGGGATTGGAAACACCATATATTTT. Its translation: CASSVTPLGGIGNTIYF.

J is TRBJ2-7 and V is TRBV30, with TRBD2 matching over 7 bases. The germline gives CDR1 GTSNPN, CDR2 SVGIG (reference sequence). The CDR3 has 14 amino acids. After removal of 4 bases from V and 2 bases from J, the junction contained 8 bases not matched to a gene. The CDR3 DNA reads TGTGCCTGGACCGGGGAGGGGCGTACCTACGAGCAGTACTTC. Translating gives CAWTGEGRTYEQYF.

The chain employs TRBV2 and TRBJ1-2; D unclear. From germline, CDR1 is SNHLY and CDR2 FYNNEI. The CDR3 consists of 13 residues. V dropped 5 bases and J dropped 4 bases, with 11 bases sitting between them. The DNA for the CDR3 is TGTGCCAGCAGTCCGACTCAAGTCTATGGCTACACCTTC. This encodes CASSPTQVYGYTF.

The CDR3 DNA reads TGTGCCAGCAGCCCACAGGGGGCGTTGAACTATGGCTACACCTTC. Translation gives CASSPQGALNYGYTF. This chain uses TRBV7-9 with TRBJ1-2; TRBD1 matches 9 bases. The CDR3 totals 15 residues. V shed 5 bases and J 2 bases; nucleotides not matched to a gene: 6. Germline V gene lookup returns CDR1 SEHNR and CDR2 FQNEAQ (reference sequence).

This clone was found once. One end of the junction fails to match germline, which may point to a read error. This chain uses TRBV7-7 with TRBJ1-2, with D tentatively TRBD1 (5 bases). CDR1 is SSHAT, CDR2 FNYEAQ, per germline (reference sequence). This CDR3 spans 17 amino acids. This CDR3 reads CASSLVFLGGGNYGYTF. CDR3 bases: TGTGCTAGCAGCTTAGTCTTTCTGGGCGGGGGGAACTATGGCTACACCTTC.

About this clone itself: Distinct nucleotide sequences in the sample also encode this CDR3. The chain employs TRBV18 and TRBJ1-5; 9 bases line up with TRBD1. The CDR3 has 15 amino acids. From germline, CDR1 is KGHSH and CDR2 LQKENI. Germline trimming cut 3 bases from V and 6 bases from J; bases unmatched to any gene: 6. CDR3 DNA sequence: TGTGCCAGCTCACCTAGAGCGGACAGGGGTCAGCCCCAGCATTTT. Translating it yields CASSPRADRGQPQHF.

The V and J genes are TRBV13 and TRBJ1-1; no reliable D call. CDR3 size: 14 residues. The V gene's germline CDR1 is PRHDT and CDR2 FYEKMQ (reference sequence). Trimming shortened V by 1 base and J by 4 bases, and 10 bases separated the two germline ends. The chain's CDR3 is CASSLESGITEAFF. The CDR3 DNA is TGTGCCAGCAGCTTAGAATCGGGGATCACTGAAGCTTTCTTT.

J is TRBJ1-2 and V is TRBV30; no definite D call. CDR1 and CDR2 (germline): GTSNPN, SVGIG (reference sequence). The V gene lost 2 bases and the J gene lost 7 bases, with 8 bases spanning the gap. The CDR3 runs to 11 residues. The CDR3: CAWSSAAGYTF. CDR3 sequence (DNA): TGTGCCTGGAGTTCCGCGGCTGGCTACACCTTC.

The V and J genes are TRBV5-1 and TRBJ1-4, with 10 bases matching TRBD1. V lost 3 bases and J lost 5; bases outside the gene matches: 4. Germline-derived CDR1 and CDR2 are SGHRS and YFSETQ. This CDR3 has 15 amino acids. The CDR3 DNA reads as TGCGCCAGCAGCTGGGGACAGGGGAAAAATGAAAAACTGTTTTTT. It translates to CASSWGQGKNEKLFF.

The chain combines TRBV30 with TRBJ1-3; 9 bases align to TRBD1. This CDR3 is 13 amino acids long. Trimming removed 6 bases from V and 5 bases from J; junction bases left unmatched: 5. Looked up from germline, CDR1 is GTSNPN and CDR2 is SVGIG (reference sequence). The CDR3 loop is CACPGQGRNTIYF. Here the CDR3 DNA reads TGTGCCTGCCCGGGACAGGGAAGAAACACCATATATTTT.

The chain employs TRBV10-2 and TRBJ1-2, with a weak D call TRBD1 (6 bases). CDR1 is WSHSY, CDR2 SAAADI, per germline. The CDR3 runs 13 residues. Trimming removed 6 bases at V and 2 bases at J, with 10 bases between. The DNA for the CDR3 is TGCGCCAGCAGCGTTACAGGGAACTATGGCTACACCTTC. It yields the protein CASSVTGNYGYTF.

The CDR3 here is CASSALTGTGSYNEQFF. Here the CDR3 DNA reads TGTGCCAGCAGCGCCCTCACCGGGACAGGGAGTTACAATGAGCAGTTCTTC. The chain is built from TRBV9 and TRBJ2-1, with 9 bases that match TRBD1. The CDR3 sequence is 17 residues long. Germline CDR1 is SGDLS and CDR2 is YYNGEE. V was pared by 3 bases and J by 4 bases, with 11 bases of the junction left unmatched.